This TCR beta chain appears in the sequencing data of a study of cytomegalovirus exposure and HLA in healthy donors. Study summary: Samples from HLA-typed donors yielded about 80 million unique TCRs in an early data release. Study conclusions and caveats: Three of the chains that were CMV-associated were confirmed in vitro to be specific for CMV antigens. Whilst most TCR sequences proved rare, a subset of public TCRs occurred across many donors.

This clone was seen only a few times. What it binds is not known. 60 Vbeta and 13 Jbeta primers were used in PCR. Here immunoSEQ multiplex PCR was the method, and the copy in TCRdb shows in-frame clones only, minus some. The sample includes 150,000 to 200,000 clones, around 77% of them seen just once. V lost 6 bases and J lost 2, with 14 bases in between. The germline CDR1 and CDR2 sequences are MDHEN and SYDVKM. The CDR3 is made up of 14 amino acids. Despite likely unrecorded immune exposures, the donors were nominally healthy at the time of sampling. The sequence came from a woman aged 25-40 years in good health and CMV-seronegative. V usage is TRBV28 and J usage is TRBJ2-7, with D hard to call. The sample consisted of PBMCs. The CDR3 sequence: CASRPSQRPYEQYF. The CDR3, as DNA: TGTGCCAGCAGACCATCTCAGCGTCCCTACGAGCAGTACTTC. Filled out from reference TRBV28 and TRBJ2-7, the complete variable domain reads DVKVTQSSRYLVKRTGEKVFLECVQDMDHENMFWYRQDPGLGLRLIYFSYDVKMKEKGDIPEGYSVSREKKERFSLILESASTNQTSMYLCASRPSQRPYEQYFGPGTRLTVT.